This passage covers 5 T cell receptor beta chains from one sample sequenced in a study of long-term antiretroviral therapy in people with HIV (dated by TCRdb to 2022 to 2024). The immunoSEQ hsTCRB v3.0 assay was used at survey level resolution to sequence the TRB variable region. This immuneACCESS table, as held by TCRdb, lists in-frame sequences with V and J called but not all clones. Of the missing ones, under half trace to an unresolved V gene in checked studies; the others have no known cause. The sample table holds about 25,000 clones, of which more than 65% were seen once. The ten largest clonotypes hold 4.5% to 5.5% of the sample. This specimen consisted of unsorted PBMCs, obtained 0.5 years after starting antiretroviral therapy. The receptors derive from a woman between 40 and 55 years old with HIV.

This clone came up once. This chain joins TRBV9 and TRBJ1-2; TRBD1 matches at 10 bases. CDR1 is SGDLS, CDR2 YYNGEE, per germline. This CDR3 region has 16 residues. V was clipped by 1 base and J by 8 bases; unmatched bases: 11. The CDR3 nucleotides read TGTGCCAGCAGCGTAAGGGGACAGGGGATTTCAGAGGGCTACACCTTC. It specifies CASSVRGQGISEGYTF.

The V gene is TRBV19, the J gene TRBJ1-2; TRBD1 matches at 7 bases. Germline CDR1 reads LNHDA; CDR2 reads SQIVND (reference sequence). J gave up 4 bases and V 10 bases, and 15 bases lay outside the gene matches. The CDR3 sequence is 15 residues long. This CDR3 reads CATNPQQGQGYGYTF. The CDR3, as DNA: TGTGCCACAAACCCCCAACAGGGGCAAGGCTATGGCTACACCTTC.

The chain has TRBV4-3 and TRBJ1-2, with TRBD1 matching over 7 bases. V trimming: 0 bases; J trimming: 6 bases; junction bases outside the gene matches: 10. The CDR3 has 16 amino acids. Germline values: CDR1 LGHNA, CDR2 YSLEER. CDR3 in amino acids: CASSQDLDRLRDGYTF. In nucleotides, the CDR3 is TGCGCCAGCAGCCAAGATTTGGACAGGCTAAGAGATGGCTACACCTTC.

The CDR3 DNA is TGTGCCAGCAGTGATAACAGGGGGCACTCACCCCTCCACTTT. It codes for CASSDNRGHSPLHF. This chain connects TRBV6-1 to TRBJ1-6; 9 positions agree with TRBD1. This CDR3 spans 14 amino acids. Germline V gene data show CDR1 as MNHNS and CDR2 as SASEGT. Germline trimming cut 3 bases from V and 10 bases from J; bases unmatched to any gene: 4.

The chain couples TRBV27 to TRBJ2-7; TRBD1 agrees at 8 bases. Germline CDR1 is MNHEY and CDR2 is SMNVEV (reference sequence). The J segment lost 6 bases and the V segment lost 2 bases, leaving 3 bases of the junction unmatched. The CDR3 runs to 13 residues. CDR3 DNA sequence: TGTGCCAGCAGTTTAGACAGGGGCTTCGAGCAGTACTTC. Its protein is CASSLDRGFEQYF.